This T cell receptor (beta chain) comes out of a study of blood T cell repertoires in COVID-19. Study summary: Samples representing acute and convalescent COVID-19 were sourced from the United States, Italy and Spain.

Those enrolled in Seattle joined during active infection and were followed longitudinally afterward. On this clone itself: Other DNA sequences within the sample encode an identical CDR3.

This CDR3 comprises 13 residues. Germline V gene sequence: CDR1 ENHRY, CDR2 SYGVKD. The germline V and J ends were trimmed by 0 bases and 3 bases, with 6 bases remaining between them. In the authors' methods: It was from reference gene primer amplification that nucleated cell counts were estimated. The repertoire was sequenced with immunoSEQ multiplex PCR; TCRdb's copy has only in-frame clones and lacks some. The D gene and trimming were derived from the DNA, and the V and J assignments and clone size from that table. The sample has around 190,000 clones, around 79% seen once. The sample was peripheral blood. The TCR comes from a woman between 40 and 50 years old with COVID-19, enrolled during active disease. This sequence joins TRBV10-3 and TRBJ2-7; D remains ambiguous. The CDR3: CAISESMSYEQYF. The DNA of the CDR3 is TGTGCCATCAGTGAGTCGATGAGCTACGAGCAGTACTTC.